The sequence of this T cell receptor beta chain was determined in a study of T cell repertoires in cytomegalovirus infection. For the study at large: Both CMV infection and a matching HLA type were indicated by public TCR beta signatures.

The CDR3 runs 16 residues. The germline V gene has CDR1 SGHAT and CDR2 FQDESV (reference sequence). Between the trimmed V and J ends, which lost 1 base and 1 base, there was a span of 10 bases. This clonotype was observed at least ten times. The antigen is not known. Whole-study findings and limits: The study found HLA-C-restricted CMV-specific TCR beta clonotypes dominating the ex vivo response. The study identified carriers of CMV plus the relevant HLA from cumulative public TCR beta family frequency.

One entry per CDR3 protein results from TCRdb running MiXCR on the reads. Of 150,000 to 200,000 distinct CDR3 sequences in the sample, under 15% were seen once. This chain connects TRBV11-1 to TRBJ2-2; D is perhaps TRBD2 (5 bases). The receptor comes from a human donor in good health (CMV status not recorded). Some clones in this sample may be carry-over from other donors' samples. The sequencing input was PBMCs. CDR3 nucleotides: TGTGCCAGCAGCTTAGGTAGCGTCTTGAACACCGGGGAGCTGTTTTTT. Translated: CASSLGSVLNTGELFF.